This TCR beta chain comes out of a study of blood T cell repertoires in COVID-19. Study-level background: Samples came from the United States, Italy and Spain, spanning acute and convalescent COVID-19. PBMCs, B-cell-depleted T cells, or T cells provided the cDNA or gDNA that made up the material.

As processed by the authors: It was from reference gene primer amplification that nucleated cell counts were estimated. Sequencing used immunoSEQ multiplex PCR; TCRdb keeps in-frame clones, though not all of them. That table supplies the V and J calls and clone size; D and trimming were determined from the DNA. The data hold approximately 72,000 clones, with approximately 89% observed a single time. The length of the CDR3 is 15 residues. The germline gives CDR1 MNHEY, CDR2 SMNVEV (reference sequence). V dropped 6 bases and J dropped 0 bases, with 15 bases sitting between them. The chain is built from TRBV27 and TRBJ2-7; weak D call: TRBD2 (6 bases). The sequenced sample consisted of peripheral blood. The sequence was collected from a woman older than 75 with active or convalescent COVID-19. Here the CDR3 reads CASRTYPGASYEQYF. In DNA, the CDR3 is TGTGCCAGCAGAACATACCCGGGAGCCTCCTACGAGCAGTACTTC.